A selection of T cell receptor beta chains follows, all from one sample in a study of T cells in localized non-small cell lung cancer. This table comes from immunoSEQ multiplex PCR, and its TCRdb copy is limited to in-frame clones, with some not included. The data hold about 48,000 clones, with approximately 77% observed a single time. The starting material was peripheral blood, obtained before any cancer treatment. These receptors were collected from a man between 40 and 70 years old with stage I squamous cell lung carcinoma. Each CDR3 is given with its conserved first and last residue. D genes are given only for firm matches. The size field is filled for only some rows; it gives once, few, many or a size class.

>-|-|TRBV6-5|TRBJ2-7
CASRAPYEQYF
TGTGCCAGCAGGGCACCCTACGAGCAGTACTTC
>-|-|TRBV10-3|TRBJ1-1
CAISPAGDTRYTEAFF
TGTGCCATCAGTCCGGCGGGGGACACGCGATACACTGAAGCTTTCTTT
>-|-|TRBV7-9|TRBJ2-3
CASSLALSTDTQYF
TGTGCCAGCAGCTTAGCCCTCAGCACAGATACGCAGTATTTT
>once|-|TRBV19|TRBJ1-5
CARFPRGPPSDQPQHF
TGTGCCAGGTTTCCTCGGGGACCCCCATCTGATCAGCCCCAGCATTTT
>-|-|TRBV7-2|TRBJ1-1
CASSIDLVTEAFF
TGTGCCAGCAGCATCGATCTGGTAACTGAAGCTTTCTTT
>-|-|TRBV6-1|TRBJ1-5
CASSEFGYSDNQPQHF
TGTGCCAGCAGTGAATTCGGCTACTCTGACAATCAGCCCCAGCATTTT
>-|TRBD1|TRBV7-2|TRBJ1-5
CASSFKQGANQPQHF
TGTGCCAGCAGCTTTAAGCAGGGGGCCAATCAGCCCCAGCATTTT
>-|-|TRBV6-5|TRBJ1-5
CASSLRQTQPSFF
TGTGCCAGCAGTCTTAGACAGACTCAGCCAAGTTTCTTT
>-|TRBD2|TRBV28|TRBJ2-3
CASQVSPILAGDSTDTQYF
TGTGCCAGCCAAGTTTCCCCTATCCTAGCGGGGGACAGCACAGATACGCAGTATTTT
>once|-|TRBV7-2|TRBJ2-7
CASSYGAAGQYF
TGTGCCAGCAGTTATGGGGCGGCAGGGCAGTACTTC
>few|TRBD1|TRBV5-1|TRBJ1-1
CASTQGQAKNTEAFF
TGCGCCAGCACCCAGGGACAGGCTAAAAACACTGAAGCTTTCTTT
>-|TRBD1|TRBV5-5|TRBJ1-1
CASSLQGAPDSTEAFF
TGTGCCAGCAGCCTACAGGGGGCCCCGGACAGCACTGAAGCTTTCTTT
>-|-|TRBV28|TRBJ1-2
CATSWRGYGYTF
TGTGCCACGTCTTGGCGAGGCTATGGCTACACCTTC
>-|-|TRBV9|TRBJ2-1
CASSVGWQSSYNEQFF
TGTGCCAGCAGCGTAGGCTGGCAAAGCTCCTACAATGAGCAGTTCTTC
>-|TRBD2|TRBV6-1|TRBJ2-5
CASSATSGGGDRETQYF
TGTGCCAGCAGTGCCACCTCCGGCGGGGGAGATCGTGAGACCCAGTACTTC